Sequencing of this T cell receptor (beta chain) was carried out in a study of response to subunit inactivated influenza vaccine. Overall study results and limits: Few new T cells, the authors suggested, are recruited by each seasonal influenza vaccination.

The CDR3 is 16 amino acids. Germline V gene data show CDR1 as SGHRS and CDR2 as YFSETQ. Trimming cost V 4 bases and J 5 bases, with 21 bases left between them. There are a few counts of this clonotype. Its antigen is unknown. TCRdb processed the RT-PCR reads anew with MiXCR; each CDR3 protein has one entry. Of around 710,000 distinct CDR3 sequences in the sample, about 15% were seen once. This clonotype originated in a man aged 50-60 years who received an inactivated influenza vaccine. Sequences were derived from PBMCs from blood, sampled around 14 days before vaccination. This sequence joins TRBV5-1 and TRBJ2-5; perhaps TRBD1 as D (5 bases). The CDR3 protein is CASSPAPPTGMETQYF. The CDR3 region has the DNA TGCGCCAGCAGCCCGGCGCCACCTACAGGAATGGAGACCCAGTACTTC.